Detailed here is one TCR beta chain. In germline, CDR1 is MNHEY, CDR2 SVGEGT. This CDR3 comprises 15 residues. V was clipped by 6 bases and J by 6 bases; unmatched bases: 8. This specimen belongs to a study of blood T cell repertoires in COVID-19. Across the whole study: Samples came from the United States, Italy and Spain, spanning acute and convalescent COVID-19. PBMCs, B-cell-depleted T cells, or T cells were the source of the cDNA or gDNA that made up the material.

In the original processing: Estimates of nucleated cell counts were drawn from the amplification of reference gene primers. Clones were read by immunoSEQ multiplex PCR, and TCRdb kept only the in-frame ones, dropping some. Clone size and V and J calls were adopted from that table, with D and trimming inferred from the DNA. The sample includes approximately 70,000 clones, roughly 84% of them seen just once. The sequenced sample consisted of peripheral blood. This TCR derives from a man aged 45-65 years with active COVID-19. The chain joins TRBV6-2 or TRBV6-3 to TRBJ2-7; 13 nucleotides match TRBD2. In DNA, the CDR3 is TGTGCCAGCAGCCGACTAGCGGGAGGACCCTCCGAGCAGTACTTC. It codes for CASSRLAGGPSEQYF.